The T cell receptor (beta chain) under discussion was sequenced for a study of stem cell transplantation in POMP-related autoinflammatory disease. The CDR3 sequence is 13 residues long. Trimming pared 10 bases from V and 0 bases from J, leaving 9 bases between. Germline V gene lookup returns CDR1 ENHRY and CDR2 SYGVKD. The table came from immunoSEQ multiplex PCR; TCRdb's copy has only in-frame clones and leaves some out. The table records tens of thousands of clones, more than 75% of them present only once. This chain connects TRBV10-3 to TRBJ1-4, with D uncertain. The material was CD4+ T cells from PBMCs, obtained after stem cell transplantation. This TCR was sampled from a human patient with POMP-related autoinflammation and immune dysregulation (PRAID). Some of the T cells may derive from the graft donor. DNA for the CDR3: TGTGCCACTACCCCCGCAACTAATGAAAAACTGTTTTTT. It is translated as CATTPATNEKLFF.